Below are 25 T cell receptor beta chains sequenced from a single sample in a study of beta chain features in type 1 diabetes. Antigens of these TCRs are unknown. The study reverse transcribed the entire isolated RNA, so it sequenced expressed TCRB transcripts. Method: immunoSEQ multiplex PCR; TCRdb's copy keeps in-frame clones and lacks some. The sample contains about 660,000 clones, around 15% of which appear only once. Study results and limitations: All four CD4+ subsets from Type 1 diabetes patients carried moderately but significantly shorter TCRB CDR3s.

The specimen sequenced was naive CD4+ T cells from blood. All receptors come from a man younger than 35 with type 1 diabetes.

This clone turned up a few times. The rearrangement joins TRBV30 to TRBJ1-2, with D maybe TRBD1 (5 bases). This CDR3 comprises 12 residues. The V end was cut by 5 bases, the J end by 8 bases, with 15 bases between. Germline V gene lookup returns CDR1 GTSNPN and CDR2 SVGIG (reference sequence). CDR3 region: CAWQTGSGGYTF. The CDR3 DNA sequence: TGTGCCTGGCAAACAGGTTCTGGCGGCTACACCTTC.

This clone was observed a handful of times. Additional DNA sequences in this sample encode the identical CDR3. CDR3 residues: CASSLGEYNEQFF. Here the CDR3 DNA reads TGTGCCAGCAGCTTGGGGGAATACAATGAGCAGTTCTTC. The chain recombines TRBV7-2 with TRBJ2-1, with D perhaps TRBD1 or TRBD2 (5 bases each). Germline CDR1 is SGHTA and CDR2 is FQGNSA. Trimming cost V 3 bases and J 4 bases, with 7 bases left between them. The CDR3 has 13 amino acids. Full variable domain (rest looked up from reference TRBV7-2 and TRBJ2-1): GAGVSQSPSNKVTEKGKDVELRCDPISGHTALYWYRQSLGQGLEFLIYFQGNSAPDKSGLPSDRFSAERTGGSVSTLTIQRTQQEDSAVYLCASSLGEYNEQFFGPGTRLTVL.

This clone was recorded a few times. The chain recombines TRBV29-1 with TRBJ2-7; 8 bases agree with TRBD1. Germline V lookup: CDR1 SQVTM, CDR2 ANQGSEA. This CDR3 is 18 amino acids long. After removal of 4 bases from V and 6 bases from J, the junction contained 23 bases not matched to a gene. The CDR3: CSVAPVPYLTGEGGEQYF. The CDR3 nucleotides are TGCAGCGTTGCCCCAGTTCCGTACCTGACAGGGGAAGGTGGCGAGCAGTACTTC.

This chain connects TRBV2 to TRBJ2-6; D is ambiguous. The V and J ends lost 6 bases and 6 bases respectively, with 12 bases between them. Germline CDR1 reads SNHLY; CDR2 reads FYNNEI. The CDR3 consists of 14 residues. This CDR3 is CASSDILLANVLTF. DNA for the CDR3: TGTGCCAGCAGCGACATCCTACTGGCCAACGTCCTGACTTTC.

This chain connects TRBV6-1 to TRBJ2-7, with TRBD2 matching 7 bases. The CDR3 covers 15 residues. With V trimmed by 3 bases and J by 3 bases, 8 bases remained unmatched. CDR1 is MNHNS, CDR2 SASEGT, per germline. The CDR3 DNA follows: TGTGCCAGCAGTGATGCGTCTAGCGGAGTCTACGAGCAGTACTTC. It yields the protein CASSDASSGVYEQYF.

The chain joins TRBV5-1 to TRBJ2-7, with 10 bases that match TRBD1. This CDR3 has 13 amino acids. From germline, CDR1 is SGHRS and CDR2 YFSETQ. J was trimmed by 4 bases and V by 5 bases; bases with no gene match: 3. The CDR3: CASSGDRGYEQYF. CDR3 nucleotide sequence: TGCGCCAGCAGTGGGGACAGGGGTTACGAGCAGTACTTC.

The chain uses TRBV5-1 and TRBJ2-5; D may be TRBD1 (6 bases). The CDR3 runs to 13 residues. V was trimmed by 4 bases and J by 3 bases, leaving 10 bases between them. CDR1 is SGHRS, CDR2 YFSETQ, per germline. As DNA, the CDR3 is TGCGCCAGCAGCGTTGGACAGAAAGAGACCCAGTACTTC. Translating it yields CASSVGQKETQYF. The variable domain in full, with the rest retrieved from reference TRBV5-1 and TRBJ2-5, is KAGVTQTPRYLIKTRGQQVTLSCSPISGHRSVSWYQQTPGQGLQFLFEYFSETQRNKGNFPGRFSGRQFSNSRSEMNVSTLELGDSALYLCASSVGQKETQYFGPGTRLLVL.

The CDR3 reads CASSYSTPSGGYTF. CDR3 coding DNA: TGTGCCAGCAGTTACTCGACCCCCTCCGGTGGCTACACCTTC. The chain is built from TRBV6-5 and TRBJ1-2; D not resolved. Germline V CDR1 and CDR2: MNHEY, SVGAGI. This CDR3 has 14 residues. V lost 0 bases and J 7 bases, leaving 12 bases between the germline ends.

The CDR3 bases are TGTGCCAGCAGCTTAAACATAGGGACTGAAGCTTTCTTT. This translates into CASSLNIGTEAFF. The rearrangement joins TRBV7-2 to TRBJ1-1; D call uncertain. From germline, CDR1 is SGHTA and CDR2 FQGNSA. The V gene lost 2 bases and the J gene lost 5 bases, with 9 bases spanning the gap. This CDR3 has 13 amino acids.

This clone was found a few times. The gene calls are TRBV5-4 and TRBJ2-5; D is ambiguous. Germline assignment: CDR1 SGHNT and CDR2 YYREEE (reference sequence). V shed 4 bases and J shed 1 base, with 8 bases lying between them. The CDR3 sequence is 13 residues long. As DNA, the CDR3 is TGTGCCAGCAGCGCCGCCACCCAAGAGACCCAGTACTTC. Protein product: CASSAATQETQYF. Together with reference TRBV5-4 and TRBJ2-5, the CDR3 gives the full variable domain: ETGVTQSPTHLIKTRGQQVTLRCSSQSGHNTVSWYQQALGQGPQFIFQYYREEENGRGNFPPRFSGLQFPNYSSELNVNALELDDSALYLCASSAATQETQYFGPGTRLLVL.

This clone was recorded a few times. CDR3 amino acids: CASRTSGGANTGELFF. CDR3 DNA sequence: TGTGCCAGCAGGACTAGCGGGGGCGCGAACACCGGGGAGCTGTTTTTT. The V gene is TRBV2, the J gene TRBJ2-2; 12 bases agree with TRBD2. This CDR3 has 16 residues. With V trimmed by 6 bases and J by 0 bases, 2 bases remained unmatched. Germline loops: CDR1 SNHLY, CDR2 FYNNEI. Full variable domain (rest looked up from reference TRBV2 and TRBJ2-2): EPEVTQTPSHQVTQMGQEVILRCVPISNHLYFYWYRQILGQKVEFLVSFYNNEISEKSEIFDDQFSVERPDGSNFTLKIRSTKLEDSAMYFCASRTSGGANTGELFFGEGSRLTVL.

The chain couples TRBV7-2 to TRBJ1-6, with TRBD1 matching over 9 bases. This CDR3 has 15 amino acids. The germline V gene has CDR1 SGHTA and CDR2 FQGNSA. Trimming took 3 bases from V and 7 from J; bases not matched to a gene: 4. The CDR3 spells CASSFQDRGNSPLHF. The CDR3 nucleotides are TGTGCCAGCAGCTTTCAGGACAGGGGAAATTCACCCCTCCACTTT.

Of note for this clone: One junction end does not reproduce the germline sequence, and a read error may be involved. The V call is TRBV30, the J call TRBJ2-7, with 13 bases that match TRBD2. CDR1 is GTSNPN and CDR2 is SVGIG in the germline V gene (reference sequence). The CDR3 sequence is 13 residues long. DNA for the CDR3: TGTGCCTGGACCCTAGGGACTAGCGGGACCCTACACTTC. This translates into CAWTLGTSGTLHF. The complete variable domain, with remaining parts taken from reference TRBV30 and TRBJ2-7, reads SQTIHQWPATLVQPVGSPLSLECTVEGTSNPNLYWYRQAAGRGLQLLFYSVGIGQISSEVPQNLSASRPQDRQFILSSKKLLLSDSGFYLCAWTLGTSGTLHFGPGTRLTVT.

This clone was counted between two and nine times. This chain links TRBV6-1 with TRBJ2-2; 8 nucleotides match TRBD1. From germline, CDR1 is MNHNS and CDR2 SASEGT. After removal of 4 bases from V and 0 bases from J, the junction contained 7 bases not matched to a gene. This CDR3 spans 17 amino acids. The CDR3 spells CASSALPGQANTGELFF. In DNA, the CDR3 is TGTGCCAGCAGTGCCCTCCCGGGACAGGCGAACACCGGGGAGCTGTTTTTT.

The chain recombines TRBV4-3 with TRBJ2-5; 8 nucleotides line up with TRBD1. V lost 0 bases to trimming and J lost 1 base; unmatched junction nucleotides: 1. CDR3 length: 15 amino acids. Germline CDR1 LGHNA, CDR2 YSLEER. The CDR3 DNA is TGCGCCAGCAGCCAAGAGACAGGGGTCCAAGAGACCCAGTACTTC. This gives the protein CASSQETGVQETQYF.

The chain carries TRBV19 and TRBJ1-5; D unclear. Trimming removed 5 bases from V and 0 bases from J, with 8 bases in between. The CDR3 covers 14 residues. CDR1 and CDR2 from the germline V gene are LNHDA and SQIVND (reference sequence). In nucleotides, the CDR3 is TGTGCCAGTAGTTACACATATAGCAATCAGCCCCAGCATTTT. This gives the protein CASSYTYSNQPQHF.

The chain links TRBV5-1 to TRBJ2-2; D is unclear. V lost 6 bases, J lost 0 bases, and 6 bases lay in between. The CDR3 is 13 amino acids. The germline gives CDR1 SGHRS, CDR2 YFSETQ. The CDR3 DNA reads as TGCGCCAGCATACAGACGAACACCGGGGAGCTGTTTTTT. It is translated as CASIQTNTGELFF.

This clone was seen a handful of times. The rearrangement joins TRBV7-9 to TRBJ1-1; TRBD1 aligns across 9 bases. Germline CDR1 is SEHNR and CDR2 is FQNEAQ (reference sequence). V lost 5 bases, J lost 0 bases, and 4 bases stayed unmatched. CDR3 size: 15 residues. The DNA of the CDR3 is TGTGCCAGCAGCCGGACAGGGGCCATGAACACTGAAGCTTTCTTT. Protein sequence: CASSRTGAMNTEAFF.

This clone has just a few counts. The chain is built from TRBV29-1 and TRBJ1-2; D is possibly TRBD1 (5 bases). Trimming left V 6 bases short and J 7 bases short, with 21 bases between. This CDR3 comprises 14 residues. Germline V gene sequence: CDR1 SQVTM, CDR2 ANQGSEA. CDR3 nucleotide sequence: TGCAGCGTGATGACAGCGGGGTGGATGGGTGGCTACACCTTC. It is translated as CSVMTAGWMGGYTF. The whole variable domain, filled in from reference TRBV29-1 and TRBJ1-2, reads SAVISQKPSRDICQRGTSLTIQCQVDSQVTMMFWYRQQPGQSLTLIATANQGSEATYESGFVIDKFPISRPNLTFSTLTVSNMSPEDSSIYLCSVMTAGWMGGYTFGSGTRLTVV.

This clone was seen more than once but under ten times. CDR3 amino acids: CASSQAGANNSPLHF. In DNA form, the CDR3 reads TGTGCCAGCAGTCAGGCAGGGGCAAATAATTCACCCCTCCACTTT. The rearrangement links TRBV28 to TRBJ1-6; tentative D call: TRBD1 (6 bases). The germline V and J ends were trimmed by 5 bases and 5 bases, with 13 bases remaining between them. CDR3 length: 15 amino acids. Germline V gene data show CDR1 as MDHEN and CDR2 as SYDVKM.

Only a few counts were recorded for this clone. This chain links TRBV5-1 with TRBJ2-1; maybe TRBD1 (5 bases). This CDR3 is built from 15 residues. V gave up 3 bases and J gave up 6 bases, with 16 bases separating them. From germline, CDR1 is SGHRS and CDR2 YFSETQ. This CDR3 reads CASSYGAGLINEQFF. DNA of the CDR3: TGCGCCAGCAGCTATGGGGCAGGGCTCATCAATGAGCAGTTCTTC.

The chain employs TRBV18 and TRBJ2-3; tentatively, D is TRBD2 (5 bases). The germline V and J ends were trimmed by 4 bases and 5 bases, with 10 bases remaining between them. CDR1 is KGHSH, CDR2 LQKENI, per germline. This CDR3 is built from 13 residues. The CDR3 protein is CASSRYGEDTQYF. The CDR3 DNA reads TGTGCCAGCTCACGCTACGGGGAAGATACGCAGTATTTT. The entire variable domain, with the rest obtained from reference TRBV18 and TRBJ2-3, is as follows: NAGVMQNPRHLVRRRGQEARLRCSPMKGHSHVYWYRQLPEEGLKFMVYLQKENIIDESGMPKERFSAEFPKEGPSILRIQQVVRGDSAAYFCASSRYGEDTQYFGPGTRLTVL.

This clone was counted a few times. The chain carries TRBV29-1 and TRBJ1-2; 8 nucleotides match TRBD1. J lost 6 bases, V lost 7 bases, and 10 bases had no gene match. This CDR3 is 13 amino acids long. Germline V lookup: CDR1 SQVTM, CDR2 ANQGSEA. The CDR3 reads CSGEGQVVDGYTF. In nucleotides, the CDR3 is TGCAGCGGGGAGGGACAGGTCGTGGATGGCTACACCTTC.

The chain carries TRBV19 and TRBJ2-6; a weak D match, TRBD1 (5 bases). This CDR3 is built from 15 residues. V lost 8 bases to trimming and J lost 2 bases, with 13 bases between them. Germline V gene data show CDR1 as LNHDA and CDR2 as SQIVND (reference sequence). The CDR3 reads CASQLGAAGANVLTF. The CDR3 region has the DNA TGTGCCAGTCAGCTTGGGGCGGCTGGGGCCAACGTCCTGACTTTC. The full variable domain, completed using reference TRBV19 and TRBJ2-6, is DGGITQSPKYLFRKEGQNVTLSCEQNLNHDAMYWYRQDPGQGLRLIYYSQIVNDFQKGDIAEGYSVSREKKESFPLTVTSAQKNPTAFYLCASQLGAAGANVLTFGAGSRLTVL.

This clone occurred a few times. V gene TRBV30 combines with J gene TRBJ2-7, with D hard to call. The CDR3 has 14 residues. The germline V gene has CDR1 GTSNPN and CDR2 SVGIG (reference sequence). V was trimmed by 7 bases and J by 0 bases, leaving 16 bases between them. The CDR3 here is CASSSGDSSYEQYF. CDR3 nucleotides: TGTGCCTCCTCCTCCGGCGATAGCTCCTACGAGCAGTACTTC.